These 32 T cell receptor beta chains were sequenced from one sample in a study of a mutant IDH1 vaccine in newly diagnosed glioma. Time point of the sample: week 11, during vaccination. Topical imiquimod was applied with each vaccine dose, which held 300 ug of mutant IDH1 20-mer peptide. Their specific antigens are unknown. The protocol was immunoSEQ multiplex PCR, while the TCRdb copy is restricted to in-frame clones and leaves out a portion. Seen here are some 60,000 clones, 84% observed once, and the top ten hold 3% to 4.5%. This specimen consisted of PBMCs, obtained from a glioma patient whose treatment included an IDH1 peptide vaccine. Every receptor here comes from a man aged 30-40 years with glioma.

The rearrangement uses TRBV30 and TRBJ2-7; 9 nucleotides align to TRBD2. The CDR3 extends over 18 amino acids. J was trimmed by 2 bases and V by 1 base; bases with no gene match: 15. The germline V gene encodes CDR1 GTSNPN and CDR2 SVGIG (reference sequence). The CDR3 reads CAWSGGREAGGHTYEQYF. The CDR3 DNA reads as TGTGCCTGGAGTGGGGGGAGGGAAGCGGGGGGCCATACCTACGAGCAGTACTTC.

CDR3 DNA sequence: TGTGCCAGTAGTATGAATTCGATCAACACTGAAGCTTTCTTT. Translated, it gives CASSMNSINTEAFF. The rearrangement uses TRBV19 and TRBJ1-1; D gene unclear. V was shortened by 3 bases and J by 2 bases, with 10 bases between the two germline ends. The CDR3 loop spans 14 amino acids. The germline CDR1 and CDR2 sequences are LNHDA and SQIVND (reference sequence).

This clone came up a few times. Here the CDR3 DNA reads TGTGCCAGCCTTCTAGACGGGTACACTGAAGCTTTCTTT. It codes for CASLLDGYTEAFF. This chain joins TRBV6-1 and TRBJ1-1; D gene ambiguous. The CDR3 consists of 13 residues. Deletions cut 8 bases from V and 3 bases from J, with 13 bases between. Germline V CDR1 and CDR2: MNHNS, SASEGT.

The chain is built from TRBV5-1 and TRBJ1-1; 9 nucleotides line up with TRBD1. J was trimmed by 2 bases and V by 3 bases; bases with no gene match: 11. Germline V lookup: CDR1 SGHRS, CDR2 YFSETQ. CDR3 length: 17 amino acids. Here the CDR3 DNA reads TGCGCCAGCAGCTCCCTACGAAGGGGACAGGGCAACACTGAAGCTTTCTTT. This gives the protein CASSSLRRGQGNTEAFF.

The sample holds one count of this clone. This sequence joins TRBV7-9 and TRBJ1-3; D is ambiguous. The CDR3 covers 14 residues. V lost 1 base to trimming and J lost 11 bases, with 15 bases between them. Germline V gives CDR1 SEHNR, CDR2 FQNEAQ (reference sequence). The CDR3 nucleotides read TGTGCCAGCAGCTTAGAAGGTCTCCCGACCGCCATATATTTT. Encoded protein: CASSLEGLPTAIYF.

The chain is built from TRBV27 and TRBJ2-7; unclear D gene. V gave up 2 bases and J gave up 3 bases, with 11 bases separating them. CDR3 size: 14 residues. The germline CDR1 and CDR2 sequences are MNHEY and SMNVEV (reference sequence). The CDR3 nucleotides are TGTGCCAGCAGTTTAAACGGCAAATACTACGAGCAGTACTTC. It specifies CASSLNGKYYEQYF.

The chain carries TRBV27 and TRBJ1-5; 9 nucleotides align to TRBD1. The CDR3 length is 14 residues. V was clipped by 2 bases and J by 5 bases; unmatched bases: 1. Germline-derived CDR1 and CDR2 are MNHEY and SMNVEV (reference sequence). CDR3 in amino acids: CASSLRTGDQPQHF. CDR3 in DNA: TGTGCCAGCAGTTTAAGGACAGGGGATCAGCCCCAGCATTTT.

There are a few counts of this clone. This rearrangement joins TRBV20-1 to TRBJ1-1; maybe TRBD1 (5 bases). V was pared by 4 bases and J by 8 bases, with 11 bases between. The CDR3 is 11 residues long. Germline V gene data show CDR1 as DFQATT and CDR2 as SNEGSKA (reference sequence). DNA for the CDR3: TGCAGTGCTATTGACAGCTACGAAGCTTTCTTT. As protein: CSAIDSYEAFF.

V and J are TRBV5-6 and TRBJ1-2; D is uncertain. Germline V CDR1 and CDR2: SGHDT, YYEEEE. The ends were cut back, 4 bases at V and 6 bases at J, with 13 bases in the middle. The CDR3 length is 13 residues. CDR3 nucleotide sequence: TGTGCCAGCAGCCCAAGAAGGGCAGATGGCTACACCTTC. This sequence encodes CASSPRRADGYTF. The full variable domain, in which reference TRBV5-6 and TRBJ1-2 provide the parts outside the CDR3, is DAGVTQSPTHLIKTRGQQVTLRCSPKSGHDTVSWYQQALGQGPQFIFQYYEEEERQRGNFPDRFSGHQFPNYSSELNVNALLLGDSALYLCASSPRRADGYTFGSGTRLTVV.

The chain has TRBV19 and TRBJ1-2; weak D call: TRBD1 (5 bases). The germline CDR1 and CDR2 sequences are LNHDA and SQIVND (reference sequence). V gave up 5 bases and J gave up 4 bases, with 14 bases separating them. CDR3 size: 14 residues. The CDR3 loop reads CASSPQGSGYGYTF. In nucleotides, the CDR3 is TGTGCCAGTAGTCCGCAGGGTTCGGGCTATGGCTACACCTTC.

Note on this clone: One end of the junction fails to match germline, which may point to a read error. The chain has TRBV18 and TRBJ2-5; D gene unclear. The germline CDR1 and CDR2 sequences are KGHSH and LQKENI. This CDR3 region has 12 residues. CDR3 protein: CASSPPQGTQYF. The CDR3, as DNA: TGTGCCAGCTCACCACCTCAAGGGACCCAGTACTTC.

The gene calls are TRBV19 and TRBJ1-2, with D possibly matching TRBD1 (6 bases). Between the trimmed V and J ends, which lost 8 bases and 2 bases, there was a span of 15 bases. In germline, CDR1 is LNHDA, CDR2 SQIVND (reference sequence). The CDR3 has 14 residues. CDR3 sequence (DNA): TGTGCCAGTTCCCGAGAGGGGGGAAACTATGGCTACACCTTC. Amino acid sequence: CASSREGGNYGYTF.

The V call is TRBV28, the J call TRBJ1-3; 10 bases are a match to TRBD1. Germline values: CDR1 MDHEN, CDR2 SYDVKM. V trimming: 0 bases; J trimming: 0 bases; junction bases outside the gene matches: 5. The CDR3 has 18 residues. The CDR3 here is CASSLWDRGKLSGNTIYF. As DNA, the CDR3 is TGTGCCAGCAGTTTATGGGACAGGGGGAAACTCTCTGGAAACACCATATATTTT.

This clone was detected only once. This chain links TRBV13 with TRBJ2-7; D might be TRBD2 (6 bases). This CDR3 has 13 amino acids. V lost 5 bases and J lost 10, with 18 bases in between. Germline CDR1 is PRHDT and CDR2 is FYEKMQ (reference sequence). The CDR3 DNA reads as TGTGCCAGCAGCACACGACACGTGGGAGGACAGTACTTC. Its translation is CASSTRHVGGQYF.

V is TRBV19 and J is TRBJ1-5, with no clear D. The V gene lost 6 bases and the J gene lost 2 bases, with 11 bases spanning the gap. The length of the CDR3 is 14 residues. Per germline, CDR1 LNHDA and CDR2 SQIVND (reference sequence). The chain's CDR3 is CASSHKDGNQPQHF. In DNA, the CDR3 is TGTGCCAGTAGCCACAAGGACGGCAATCAGCCCCAGCATTTT.

The chain links TRBV4-2 to TRBJ2-1; no clear D gene. V gave up 6 bases and J gave up 9 bases, with 15 bases separating them. The V gene's germline CDR1 is LGHNA and CDR2 YNFKEQ. The CDR3 is 13 amino acids. This CDR3 reads CASSPFNEGEQFF. CDR3 bases: TGTGCCAGCAGTCCTTTCAACGAAGGTGAGCAGTTCTTC.

The chain joins TRBV27 to TRBJ1-4; the match to TRBD1 covers 10 bases. V was clipped by 6 bases and J by 8 bases; unmatched bases: 6. The germline V gene has CDR1 MNHEY and CDR2 SMNVEV (reference sequence). The CDR3 length is 14 residues. The CDR3: CASSRQGALEKLFF. In DNA, the CDR3 is TGTGCCAGCAGCCGACAGGGGGCATTAGAAAAACTGTTTTTT.

The rearrangement uses TRBV5-1 and TRBJ2-7, with D tentatively TRBD1 (5 bases). From germline, CDR1 is SGHRS and CDR2 YFSETQ. Trimming shortened V by 4 bases and J by 2 bases, and 10 bases separated the two germline ends. The CDR3 runs to 13 residues. CDR3 sequence: CASSPDNPYEQYF. In nucleotides, the CDR3 is TGCGCCAGCAGCCCGGACAACCCCTACGAGCAGTACTTC.

The chain recombines TRBV30 with TRBJ1-1, with D tentatively TRBD1 (5 bases). The V gene's germline CDR1 is GTSNPN and CDR2 SVGIG (reference sequence). The V end was cut by 3 bases, the J end by 8 bases, with 16 bases between. This CDR3 contains 13 residues. Written as DNA, the CDR3 is TGTGCCTGGAGAGGTGTCGGGGCGGGGGAAGCTTTCTTT. Translated: CAWRGVGAGEAFF.

J is TRBJ1-1 and V is TRBV6-1; D call uncertain. The V end lost 7 bases, the J end lost 0 bases, and 15 bases lay between the germline ends. This CDR3 comprises 15 residues. Germline CDR1 MNHNS, CDR2 SASEGT. In nucleotides, the CDR3 is TGTGCCAGCACTTGGACGGTTGATATGAACACTGAAGCTTTCTTT. Translation: CASTWTVDMNTEAFF.

V is TRBV18 and J is TRBJ1-1; D perhaps matches TRBD1 (5 bases). Germline V gene sequence: CDR1 KGHSH, CDR2 LQKENI. The CDR3 contains 13 residues. V lost 0 bases and J 7 bases, leaving 9 bases between the germline ends. CDR3 protein: CASSPPGADEAFF. The CDR3 nucleotides are TGTGCCAGCTCACCACCCGGGGCAGATGAAGCTTTCTTT.

V is TRBV4-2 and J is TRBJ2-7; the match to TRBD1 covers 10 bases. Germline CDR1 LGHNA, CDR2 YNFKEQ. This CDR3 is built from 16 residues. The trim removed 0 bases at V and 5 bases at J, leaving 7 bases unmatched. CDR3 residues: CASSQDPGTGVHEQYF. The CDR3 DNA sequence: TGTGCCAGCAGCCAAGATCCCGGGACAGGGGTTCACGAGCAGTACTTC.

This chain joins TRBV7-2 and TRBJ1-4; TRBD1 aligns across 7 bases. The CDR3 is made up of 16 amino acids. J gave up 0 bases and V 2 bases, and 3 bases lay outside the gene matches. The germline gives CDR1 SGHTA, CDR2 FQGNSA. CDR3 in amino acids: CASSLYRGTTNEKLFF. The DNA of the CDR3 is TGTGCCAGCAGCTTATACAGGGGAACAACTAATGAAAAACTGTTTTTT.

This clone was seen more than once but under ten times. Here the CDR3 DNA reads TGTGCCAGTAGTGCATACAGGGAAGAGGGACCTTTCTTT. This gives the protein CASSAYREEGPFF. The rearrangement joins TRBV19 to TRBJ1-1; possible D gene TRBD1, 6 bases. The germline CDR1 and CDR2 sequences are LNHDA and SQIVND (reference sequence). The V end lost 5 bases, the J end lost 12 bases, and 19 bases lay between the germline ends. This CDR3 spans 13 amino acids.

Here the CDR3 reads CSVTDGGQETQYF. CDR3 DNA sequence: TGCAGCGTTACAGACGGGGGTCAAGAGACCCAGTACTTC. This chain connects TRBV29-1 to TRBJ2-5, with D tentatively TRBD2 (6 bases). The CDR3 contains 13 residues. Trimming left V 5 bases short and J 2 bases short, with 12 bases between. Germline assignment: CDR1 SQVTM and CDR2 ANQGSEA. Combining the CDR3 with reference TRBV29-1 and TRBJ2-5 gives the whole variable domain SAVISQKPSRDICQRGTSLTIQCQVDSQVTMMFWYRQQPGQSLTLIATANQGSEATYESGFVIDKFPISRPNLTFSTLTVSNMSPEDSSIYLCSVTDGGQETQYFGPGTRLLVL.

The rearrangement uses TRBV9 and TRBJ1-2, with D unclear. Germline values: CDR1 SGDLS, CDR2 YYNGEE. This CDR3 has 13 residues. The germline V and J ends were trimmed by 0 bases and 2 bases, with 5 bases remaining between them. This CDR3 reads CASSVGRNYGYTF. The CDR3 nucleotides read TGTGCCAGCAGCGTAGGGCGCAACTATGGCTACACCTTC.

The chain joins TRBV6-1 to TRBJ2-7, with D possibly being TRBD2 (6 bases). The CDR3 totals 13 residues. Deletions cut 4 bases from V and 7 bases from J, with 14 bases between. Per the germline V gene, CDR1 is MNHNS and CDR2 is SASEGT. The CDR3 nucleotides read TGTGCCAGCAGTGTGGGGACTGCTTGGGAGCAGTACTTC. Residues: CASSVGTAWEQYF.

The gene calls are TRBV5-6 and TRBJ1-6; D gene unclear. There are 14 residues in the CDR3. The ends were cut back, 1 base at V and 6 bases at J, with 8 bases in the middle. Germline-derived CDR1 and CDR2 are SGHDT and YYEEEE. The CDR3 DNA reads TGTGCCAGCAGCTTGACGCAGGCTAATTCACCCCTCCACTTT. As protein: CASSLTQANSPLHF.

The chain joins TRBV5-1 to TRBJ2-7, with TRBD2 identical over 7 bases. Germline values: CDR1 SGHRS, CDR2 YFSETQ. The J segment lost 2 bases and the V segment lost 4 bases, leaving 9 bases of the junction unmatched. The CDR3 has 15 amino acids. Written as DNA, the CDR3 is TGCGCCAGCAGCCTGGGACTACCTACTCCCTACGAGCAGTACTTC. Its translation is CASSLGLPTPYEQYF.

This clone was recorded once. The gene calls are TRBV2 and TRBJ2-3; D perhaps matches TRBD2 (6 bases). This CDR3 region has 15 residues. V was shortened by 8 bases and J by 6 bases, with 21 bases between the two germline ends. Per the germline V gene, CDR1 is SNHLY and CDR2 is FYNNEI. The CDR3 protein is CASHRREEASDTQYF. The CDR3 coding sequence is TGTGCCAGCCATCGGAGGGAGGAGGCCTCCGATACGCAGTATTTT.

This rearrangement joins TRBV5-5 to TRBJ1-5; 8 nucleotides agree with TRBD1. With V trimmed by 0 bases and J by 2 bases, 4 bases remained unmatched. The CDR3 is 16 residues long. In germline, CDR1 is SGHKS, CDR2 YYEKEE (reference sequence). The CDR3 DNA sequence: TGTGCCAGCAGCTTGGTCCCGGGACAGGGCAATCAGCCCCAGCATTTT. This codes for CASSLVPGQGNQPQHF.

The chain joins TRBV2 to TRBJ2-7; 7 bases are shared with TRBD1. V dropped 3 bases and J dropped 1; count of bases not matched to a gene: 3. CDR3 length: 14 residues. Germline CDR1 and CDR2: SNHLY and FYNNEI. CDR3 nucleotide sequence: TGTGCCAGCAGTGACAAGGACAGGTCCTACGAGCAGTACTTC. Translating it yields CASSDKDRSYEQYF. The full variable domain, its missing parts supplied by reference TRBV2 and TRBJ2-7, is EPEVTQTPSHQVTQMGQEVILRCVPISNHLYFYWYRQILGQKVEFLVSFYNNEISEKSEIFDDQFSVERPDGSNFTLKIRSTKLEDSAMYFCASSDKDRSYEQYFGPGTRLTVT.